One sample yielded the 9 T cell receptor beta chains listed below, sequenced in a study of blood T cell repertoires in COVID-19. Method: immunoSEQ multiplex PCR; TCRdb's copy keeps in-frame clones and lacks some. This sample has under 40,000 clones, with around nine tenths found just once. What was sequenced was peripheral blood. Receptor source: a man aged 70 or older with active COVID-19.

This clone has only a few counts. The V and J genes are TRBV3-1 (or the pseudogene TRBV3-2) and TRBJ1-2; the D gene is possibly TRBD1 (6 bases). With 0 bases removed from V and 4 bases from J, the gap between germline ends came to 12 bases. The germline V gene has CDR1 LGHDT and CDR2 YNNKEL (reference sequence). This CDR3 spans 15 amino acids. The CDR3 protein is CASSQEARGIYGYTF. The CDR3 DNA reads TGTGCCAGCAGCCAAGAGGCGAGGGGGATCTATGGCTACACCTTC.

The chain couples TRBV24-1 to TRBJ1-2; TRBD1 aligns across 10 bases. With V trimmed by 10 bases and J by 5 bases, 15 bases remained unmatched. The CDR3 is 16 amino acids. Germline V gives CDR1 KGHDR, CDR2 SFDVKD. This chain's CDR3 is CATQGRQDRGHYGYTF. In nucleotides, the CDR3 is TGTGCCACACAGGGTCGCCAAGACAGGGGGCATTATGGCTACACCTTC.

The V and J genes are TRBV5-8 and TRBJ1-1, with 9 nucleotides matching TRBD1. With V trimmed by 4 bases and J by 3 bases, 10 bases remained unmatched. Per the germline V gene, CDR1 is SGHTS and CDR2 is YDEGEE. The CDR3 length is 16 residues. Here the CDR3 reads CASSARDRVRYTEAFF. CDR3 nucleotides: TGTGCCAGCAGCGCCCGGGACAGGGTTCGGTACACTGAAGCTTTCTTT.

This clone appeared once. The CDR3 DNA follows: TGTGCCAGCAGACTCGGACAGTGGAGTCCCTACGAGCAGTACTTC. As protein: CASRLGQWSPYEQYF. V gene TRBV27 combines with J gene TRBJ2-7; a possible D gene is TRBD1 (6 bases). CDR3 length: 15 residues. Trimming took off 6 bases at V and 2 bases at J, with 17 bases between the two ends. Germline CDR1 and CDR2: MNHEY and SMNVEV (reference sequence).

V usage is TRBV5-1 and J usage is TRBJ2-7; 7 positions agree with TRBD2. The CDR3 has 14 amino acids. Germline CDR1 reads SGHRS; CDR2 reads YFSETQ. The V segment lost 6 bases and the J segment 0 bases; nucleotides outside the gene matches: 6. CDR3 in DNA: TGCGCCAGCAAGGGGCGGGAGAGCTCCTACGAGCAGTACTTC. Translated: CASKGRESSYEQYF.

V is TRBV15 and J is TRBJ1-1; the D gene is possibly TRBD1 (5 bases). Germline CDR1 and CDR2: LNHNV and YYDKDF (reference sequence). The CDR3 spans 15 residues. Trimming cost V 3 bases and J 4 bases, with 15 bases left between them. CDR3 region: CATSRTRTLGTEAFF. For the CDR3, the DNA is TGTGCCACCAGCAGGACCCGGACACTTGGCACTGAAGCTTTCTTT.

The V call is TRBV5-6, the J call TRBJ1-5, with TRBD1 identical over 8 bases. V gave up 4 bases and J gave up 6 bases; unmatched junction bases: 12. The CDR3 runs to 16 residues. CDR1 is SGHDT and CDR2 is YYEEEE in the germline V gene. The CDR3 sequence is CASSPRGQGAGQPQHF. The CDR3 coding sequence is TGTGCCAGCAGCCCCCGAGGGCAGGGGGCTGGTCAGCCCCAGCATTTT.

This clone was found once. The rearrangement uses TRBV5-5 and TRBJ1-6; the D is unclear. The CDR3 sequence is 15 residues long. Germline values: CDR1 SGHKS, CDR2 YYEKEE (reference sequence). V was pared by 1 base and J by 7 bases, with 12 bases between. The DNA for the CDR3 is TGTGCCAGCAGCTTGAGTCCGGTCCTCAATTCACCCCTCCACTTT. Its translation is CASSLSPVLNSPLHF.

The chain uses TRBV7-9 and TRBJ1-2; maybe TRBD1 (5 bases). V was shortened by 4 bases and J by 8 bases, with 17 bases between the two germline ends. This CDR3 is built from 14 residues. The germline CDR1 and CDR2 sequences are SEHNR and FQNEAQ (reference sequence). This CDR3 is CASSSSRQGEGYTF. The CDR3 DNA is TGTGCCAGCAGCTCGTCGCGGCAGGGTGAGGGCTACACCTTC. Based on the CDR3 plus reference TRBV7-9 and TRBJ1-2, the full variable domain is DTGVSQNPRHKITKRGQNVTFRCDPISEHNRLYWYRQTLGQGPEFLTYFQNEAQLEKSRLLSDRFSAERPKGSFSTLEIQRTEQGDSAMYLCASSSSRQGEGYTFGSGTRLTVV.